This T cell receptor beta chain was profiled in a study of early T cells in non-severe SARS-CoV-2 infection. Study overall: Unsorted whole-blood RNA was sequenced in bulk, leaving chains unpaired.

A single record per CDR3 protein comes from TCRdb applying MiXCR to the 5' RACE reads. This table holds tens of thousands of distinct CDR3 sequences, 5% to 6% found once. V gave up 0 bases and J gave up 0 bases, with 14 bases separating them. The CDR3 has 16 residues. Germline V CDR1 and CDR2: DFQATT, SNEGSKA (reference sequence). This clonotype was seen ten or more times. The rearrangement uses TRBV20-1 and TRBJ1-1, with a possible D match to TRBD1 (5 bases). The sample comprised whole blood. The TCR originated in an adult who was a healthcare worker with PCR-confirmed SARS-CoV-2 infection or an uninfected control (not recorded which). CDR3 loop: CSARDFSVRVNTEAFF. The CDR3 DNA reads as TGCAGTGCTAGAGATTTTTCCGTCAGGGTGAACACTGAAGCTTTCTTT.